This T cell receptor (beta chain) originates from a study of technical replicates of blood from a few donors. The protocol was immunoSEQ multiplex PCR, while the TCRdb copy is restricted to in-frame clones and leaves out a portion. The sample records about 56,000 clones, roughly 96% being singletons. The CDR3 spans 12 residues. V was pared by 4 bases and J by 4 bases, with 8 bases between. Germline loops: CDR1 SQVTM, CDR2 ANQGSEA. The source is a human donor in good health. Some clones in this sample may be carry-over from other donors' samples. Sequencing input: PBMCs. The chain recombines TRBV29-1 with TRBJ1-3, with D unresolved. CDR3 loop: CSVVSAGNTIYF. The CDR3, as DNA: TGCAGCGTTGTTAGCGCAGGAAACACCATATATTTT.